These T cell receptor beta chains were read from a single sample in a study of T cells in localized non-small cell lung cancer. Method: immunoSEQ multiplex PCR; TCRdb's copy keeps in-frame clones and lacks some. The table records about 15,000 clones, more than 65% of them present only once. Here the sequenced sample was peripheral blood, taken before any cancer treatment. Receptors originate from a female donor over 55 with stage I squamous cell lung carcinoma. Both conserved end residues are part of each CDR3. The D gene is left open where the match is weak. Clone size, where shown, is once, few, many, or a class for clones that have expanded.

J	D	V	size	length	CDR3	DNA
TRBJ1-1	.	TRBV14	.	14	CASSQSTTGTEAFF	TGTGCCAGCAGCCAATCCACGACAGGCACTGAAGCTTTCTTT
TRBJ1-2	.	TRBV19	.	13	CASSSRDPYGYTF	TGTGCCAGTAGTAGCAGAGACCCTTATGGCTACACCTTC
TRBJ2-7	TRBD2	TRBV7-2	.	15	CASSLQRGASYEQYF	TGTGCCAGCAGCTTACAGCGGGGGGCATCCTACGAGCAGTACTTC
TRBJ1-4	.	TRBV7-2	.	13	CASRFGRNEKLFF	TGTGCCAGCAGATTCGGACGGAATGAAAAACTGTTTTTT
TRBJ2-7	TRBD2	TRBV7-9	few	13	CASSLGGGPQEDF	TGTGCCAGCTCCCTCGGGGGGGGTCCCCAGGAAGACTTC
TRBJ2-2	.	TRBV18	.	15	CASSLKNRVSGELFF	TGTGCCAGCTCACTAAAAAACAGGGTCTCCGGGGAGCTGTTTTTT
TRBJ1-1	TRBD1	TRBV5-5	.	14	CASSFTQGETEAFF	TGTGCCAGCAGTTTTACTCAGGGGGAAACTGAAGCTTTCTTT
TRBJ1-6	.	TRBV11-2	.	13	CASSLDGVSPLHF	TGTGCCAGCAGCTTAGACGGGGTTTCACCCCTCCACTTT
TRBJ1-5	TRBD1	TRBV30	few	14	CAFTGQGGYQPQHF	TGTGCCTTCACAGGACAGGGAGGTTATCAGCCCCAGCATTTT
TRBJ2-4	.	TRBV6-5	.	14	CASSWAVSKNIQYF	TGTGCCAGCTCGTGGGCGGTGTCCAAAAACATTCAGTACTTC
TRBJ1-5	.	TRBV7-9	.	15	CASSSGGAGNQPQHF	TGTGCCAGCAGCTCTGGGGGGGCAGGGAATCAGCCCCAGCATTTT
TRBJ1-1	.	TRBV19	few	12	CASSIAGDEAFF	TGTGCCAGTAGTATAGCCGGGGATGAAGCTTTCTTT